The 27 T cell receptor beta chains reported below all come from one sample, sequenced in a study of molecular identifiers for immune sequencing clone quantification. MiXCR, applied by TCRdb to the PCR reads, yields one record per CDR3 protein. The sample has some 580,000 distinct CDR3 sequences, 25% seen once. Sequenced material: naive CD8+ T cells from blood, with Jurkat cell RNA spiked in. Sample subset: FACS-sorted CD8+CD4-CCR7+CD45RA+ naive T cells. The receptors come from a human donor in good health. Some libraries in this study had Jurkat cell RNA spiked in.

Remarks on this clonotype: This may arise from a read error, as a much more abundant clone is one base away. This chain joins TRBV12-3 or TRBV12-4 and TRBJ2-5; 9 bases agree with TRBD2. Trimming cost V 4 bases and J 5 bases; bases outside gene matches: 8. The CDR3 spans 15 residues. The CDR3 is CASSSLAGRGETQYF. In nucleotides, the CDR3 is TGTGCCAGCAGTTCGCTAGCGGGGAGAGGCGAGACCCAGTACTTC.

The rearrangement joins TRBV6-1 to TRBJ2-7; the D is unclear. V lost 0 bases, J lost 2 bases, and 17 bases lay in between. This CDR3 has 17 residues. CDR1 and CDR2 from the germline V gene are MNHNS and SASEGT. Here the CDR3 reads CASSEAVGETVTYEQYF. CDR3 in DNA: TGTGCCAGCAGTGAAGCAGTCGGTGAGACTGTAACCTACGAGCAGTACTTC.

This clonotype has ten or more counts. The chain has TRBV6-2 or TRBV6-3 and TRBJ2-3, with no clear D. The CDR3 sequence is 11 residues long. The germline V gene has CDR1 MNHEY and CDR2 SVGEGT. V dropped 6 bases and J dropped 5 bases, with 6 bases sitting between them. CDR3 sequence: CASSPGDTQYF. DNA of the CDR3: TGTGCCAGCAGCCCTGGAGATACGCAGTATTTT.

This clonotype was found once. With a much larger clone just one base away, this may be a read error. CDR3 sequence reads: CASSDRDRGDSPLHF. The CDR3 bases are TGTGCCAGCAGCGACCGCGACAGGGGGGATTCACCCCTCCACTTT. This chain links TRBV13 with TRBJ1-6; 9 bases match TRBD1. Germline CDR1 reads PRHDT; CDR2 reads FYEKMQ (reference sequence). J gave up 8 bases and V 5 bases, and 7 bases lay outside the gene matches. The CDR3 length is 15 residues.

The CDR3 sequence is CASSSVAGGADEQYF. CDR3 nucleotide sequence: TGTGCCAGCAGTTCAGTGGCAGGGGGGGCTGACGAGCAGTACTTC. This chain connects TRBV27 to TRBJ2-7; D tentatively fits TRBD1 or TRBD2 (7 bases each). The CDR3 extends over 15 amino acids. V was cut by 4 bases and J by 5 bases, with 18 bases left in between. Germline-derived CDR1 and CDR2 are MNHEY and SMNVEV (reference sequence).

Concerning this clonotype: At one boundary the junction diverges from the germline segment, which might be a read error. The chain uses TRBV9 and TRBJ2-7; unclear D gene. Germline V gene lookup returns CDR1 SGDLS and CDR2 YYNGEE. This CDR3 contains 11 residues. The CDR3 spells CASSAGYGQYF. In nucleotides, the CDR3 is TGTGCCAGCAGCGCCGGCTACGGGCAGTACTTC.

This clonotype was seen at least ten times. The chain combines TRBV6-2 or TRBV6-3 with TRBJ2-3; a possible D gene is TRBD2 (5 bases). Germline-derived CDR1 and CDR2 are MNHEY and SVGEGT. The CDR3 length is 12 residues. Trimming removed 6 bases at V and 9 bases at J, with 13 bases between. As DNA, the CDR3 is TGTGCCAGCAGGGACTTCTCGGGGACGCAGTATTTT. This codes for CASRDFSGTQYF.

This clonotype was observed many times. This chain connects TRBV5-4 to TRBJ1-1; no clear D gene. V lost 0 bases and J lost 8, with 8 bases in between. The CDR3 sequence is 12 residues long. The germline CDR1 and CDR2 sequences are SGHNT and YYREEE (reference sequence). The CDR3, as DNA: TGTGCCAGCAGCTTGGGGCAGCTAGAAGCTTTCTTT. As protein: CASSLGQLEAFF.

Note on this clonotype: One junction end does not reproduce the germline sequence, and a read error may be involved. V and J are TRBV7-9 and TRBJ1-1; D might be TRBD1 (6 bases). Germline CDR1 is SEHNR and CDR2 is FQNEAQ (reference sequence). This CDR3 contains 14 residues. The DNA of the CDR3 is TGTGCCAGCGGCTTGCGGACAGCAGGGACTGAAGCTTTCTTT. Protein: CASGLRTAGTEAFF.

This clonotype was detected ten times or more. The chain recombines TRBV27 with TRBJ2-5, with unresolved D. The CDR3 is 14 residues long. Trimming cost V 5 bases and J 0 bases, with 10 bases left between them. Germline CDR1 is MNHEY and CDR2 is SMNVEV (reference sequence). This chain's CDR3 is CASSPMRDQETQYF. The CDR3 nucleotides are TGTGCCAGCAGTCCTATGCGCGACCAAGAGACCCAGTACTTC.

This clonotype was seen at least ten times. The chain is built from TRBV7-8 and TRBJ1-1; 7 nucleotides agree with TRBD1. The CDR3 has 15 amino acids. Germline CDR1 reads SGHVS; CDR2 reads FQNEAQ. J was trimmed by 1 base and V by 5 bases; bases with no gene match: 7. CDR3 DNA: TGTGCCAGCAGCCCAAGGACAGGACCGAACACTGAAGCTTTCTTT. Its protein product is CASSPRTGPNTEAFF.

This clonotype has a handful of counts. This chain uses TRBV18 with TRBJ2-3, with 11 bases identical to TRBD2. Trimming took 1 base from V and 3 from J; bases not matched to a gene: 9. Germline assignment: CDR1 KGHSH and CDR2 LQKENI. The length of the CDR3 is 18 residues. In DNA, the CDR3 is TGTGCCAGCTCACCACGACTAGCGGGAATTTCAGAAACAGATACGCAGTATTTT. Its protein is CASSPRLAGISETDTQYF.

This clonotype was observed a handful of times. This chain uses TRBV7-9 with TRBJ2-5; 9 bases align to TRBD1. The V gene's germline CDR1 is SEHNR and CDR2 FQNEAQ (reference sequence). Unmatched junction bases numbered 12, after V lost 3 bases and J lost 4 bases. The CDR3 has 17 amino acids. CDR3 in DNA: TGTGCCAGCAGCTTCCCACCAGGGACAGGGAAGGGAGAGACCCAGTACTTC. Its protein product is CASSFPPGTGKGETQYF.

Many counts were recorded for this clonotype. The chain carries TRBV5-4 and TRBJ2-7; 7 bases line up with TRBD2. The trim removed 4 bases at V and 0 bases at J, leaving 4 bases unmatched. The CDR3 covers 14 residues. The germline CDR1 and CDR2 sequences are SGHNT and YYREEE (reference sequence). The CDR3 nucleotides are TGTGCCAGCAGCCCGGGAGGAGTCTCCTACGAGCAGTACTTC. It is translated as CASSPGGVSYEQYF. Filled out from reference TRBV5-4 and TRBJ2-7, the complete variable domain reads ETGVTQSPTHLIKTRGQQVTLRCSSQSGHNTVSWYQQALGQGPQFIFQYYREEENGRGNFPPRFSGLQFPNYSSELNVNALELDDSALYLCASSPGGVSYEQYFGPGTRLTVT.

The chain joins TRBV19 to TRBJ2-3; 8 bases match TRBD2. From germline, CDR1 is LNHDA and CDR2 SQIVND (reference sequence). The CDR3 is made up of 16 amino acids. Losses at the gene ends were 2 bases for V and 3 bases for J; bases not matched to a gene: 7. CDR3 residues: CASSISPAGGTDTQYF. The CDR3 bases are TGTGCCAGTAGTATATCGCCGGCGGGAGGTACAGATACGCAGTATTTT.

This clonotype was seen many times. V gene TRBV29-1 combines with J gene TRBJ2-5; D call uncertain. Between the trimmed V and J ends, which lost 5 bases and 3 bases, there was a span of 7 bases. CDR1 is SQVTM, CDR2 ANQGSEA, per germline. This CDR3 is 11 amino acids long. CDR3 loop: CSVLQKETQYF. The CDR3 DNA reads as TGCAGCGTTCTTCAGAAAGAGACCCAGTACTTC. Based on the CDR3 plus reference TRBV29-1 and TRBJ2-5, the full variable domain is SAVISQKPSRDICQRGTSLTIQCQVDSQVTMMFWYRQQPGQSLTLIATANQGSEATYESGFVIDKFPISRPNLTFSTLTVSNMSPEDSSIYLCSVLQKETQYFGPGTRLLVL.

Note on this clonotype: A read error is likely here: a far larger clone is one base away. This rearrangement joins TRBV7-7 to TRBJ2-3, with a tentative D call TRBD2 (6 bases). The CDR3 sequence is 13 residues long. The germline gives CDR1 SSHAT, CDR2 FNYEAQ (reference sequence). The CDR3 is CASSLAVTVTQYF. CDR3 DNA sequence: TGTGCTAGCAGCTTAGCGGTCACAGTTACGCAGTATTTT.

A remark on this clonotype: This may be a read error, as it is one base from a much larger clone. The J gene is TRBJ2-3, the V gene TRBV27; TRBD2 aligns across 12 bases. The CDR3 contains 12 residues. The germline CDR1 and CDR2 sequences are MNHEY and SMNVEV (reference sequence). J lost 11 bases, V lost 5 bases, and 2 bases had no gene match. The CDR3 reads CASSPGLAGQYF. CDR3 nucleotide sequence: TGTGCCAGCAGTCCGGGACTAGCGGGGCAGTATTTT.

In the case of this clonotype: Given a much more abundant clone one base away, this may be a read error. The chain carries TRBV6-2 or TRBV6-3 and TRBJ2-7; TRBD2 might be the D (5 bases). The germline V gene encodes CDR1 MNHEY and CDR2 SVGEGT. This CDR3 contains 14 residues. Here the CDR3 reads CASSYWTGNYAQYF. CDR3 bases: TGTGCCAGCAGTTACTGGACGGGGAACTACGCGCAGTACTTC.

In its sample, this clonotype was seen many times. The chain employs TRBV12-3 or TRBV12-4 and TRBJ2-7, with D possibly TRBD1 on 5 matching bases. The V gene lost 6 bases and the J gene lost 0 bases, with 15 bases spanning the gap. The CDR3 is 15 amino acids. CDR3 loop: CASSPDSRSSYEQYF. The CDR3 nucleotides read TGTGCCAGCAGCCCTGACAGCAGGAGCTCCTACGAGCAGTACTTC.

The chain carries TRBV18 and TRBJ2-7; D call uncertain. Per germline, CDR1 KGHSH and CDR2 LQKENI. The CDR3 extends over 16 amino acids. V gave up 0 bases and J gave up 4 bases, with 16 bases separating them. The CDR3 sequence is CASSPPNRSSYYEQYF. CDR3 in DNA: TGTGCCAGCTCACCACCCAACCGAAGCAGTTATTACGAGCAGTACTTC.

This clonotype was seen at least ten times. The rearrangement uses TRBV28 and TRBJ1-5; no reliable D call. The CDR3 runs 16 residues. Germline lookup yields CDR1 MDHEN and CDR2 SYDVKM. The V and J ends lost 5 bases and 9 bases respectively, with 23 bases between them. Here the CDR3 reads CASSPRTPLPVLPQHF. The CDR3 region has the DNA TGTGCCAGCAGTCCCCGGACGCCTCTACCTGTTTTGCCCCAGCATTTT.

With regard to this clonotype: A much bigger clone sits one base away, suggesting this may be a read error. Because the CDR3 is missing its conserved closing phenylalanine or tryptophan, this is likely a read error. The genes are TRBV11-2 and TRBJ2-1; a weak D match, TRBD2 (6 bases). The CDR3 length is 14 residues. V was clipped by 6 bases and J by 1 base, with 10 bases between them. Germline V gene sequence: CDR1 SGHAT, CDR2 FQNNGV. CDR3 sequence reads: CASRNSGSYNEQFS. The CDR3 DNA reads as TGTGCCAGCAGGAATAGCGGTTCCTACAATGAGCAGTTCTCC.

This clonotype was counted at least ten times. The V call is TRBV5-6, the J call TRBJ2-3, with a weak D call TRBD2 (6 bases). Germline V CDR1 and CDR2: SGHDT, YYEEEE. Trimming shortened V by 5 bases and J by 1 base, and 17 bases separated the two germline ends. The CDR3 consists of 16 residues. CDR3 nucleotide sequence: TGTGCCAGCAGGACCCTAAGGGGACTTGGCACAGATACGCAGTATTTT. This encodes CASRTLRGLGTDTQYF.

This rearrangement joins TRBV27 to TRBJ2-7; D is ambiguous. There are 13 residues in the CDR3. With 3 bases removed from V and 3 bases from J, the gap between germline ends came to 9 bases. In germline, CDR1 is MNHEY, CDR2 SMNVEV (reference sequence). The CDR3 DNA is TGTGCCAGCAGTTTTTACCGAAGCTACGAGCAGTACTTC. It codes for CASSFYRSYEQYF.

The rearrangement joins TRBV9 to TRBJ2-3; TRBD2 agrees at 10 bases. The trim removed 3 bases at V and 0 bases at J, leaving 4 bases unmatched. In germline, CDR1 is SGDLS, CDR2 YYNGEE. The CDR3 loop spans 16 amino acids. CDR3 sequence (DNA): TGTGCCAGCAGCGGGACTAGCGGACTTAGCACAGATACGCAGTATTTT. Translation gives CASSGTSGLSTDTQYF.

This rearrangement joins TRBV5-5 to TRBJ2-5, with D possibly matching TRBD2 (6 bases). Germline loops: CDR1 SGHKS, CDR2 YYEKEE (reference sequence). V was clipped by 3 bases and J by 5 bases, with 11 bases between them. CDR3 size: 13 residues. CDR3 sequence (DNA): TGTGCCAGCAGCTGGGGGGTTCCTGAGACCCAGTACTTC. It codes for CASSWGVPETQYF.